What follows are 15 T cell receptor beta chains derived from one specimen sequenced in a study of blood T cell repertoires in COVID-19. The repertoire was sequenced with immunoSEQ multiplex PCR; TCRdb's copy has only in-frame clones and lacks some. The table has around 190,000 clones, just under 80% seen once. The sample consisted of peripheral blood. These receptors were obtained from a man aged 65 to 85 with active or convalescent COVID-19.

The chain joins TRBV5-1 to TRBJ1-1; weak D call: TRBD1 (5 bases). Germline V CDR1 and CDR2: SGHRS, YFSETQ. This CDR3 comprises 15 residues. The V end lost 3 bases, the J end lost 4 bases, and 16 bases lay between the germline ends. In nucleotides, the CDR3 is TGCGCCAGCAGCTCCCTCTCGGAGGGGACCACTGAAGCTTTCTTT. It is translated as CASSSLSEGTTEAFF.

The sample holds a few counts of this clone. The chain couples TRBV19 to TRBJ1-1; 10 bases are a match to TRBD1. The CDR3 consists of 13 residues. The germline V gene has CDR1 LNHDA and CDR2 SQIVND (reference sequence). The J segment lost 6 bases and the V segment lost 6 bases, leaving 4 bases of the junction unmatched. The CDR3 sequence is CASSGQGVPEAFF. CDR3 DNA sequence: TGTGCCAGTAGCGGACAGGGGGTCCCTGAAGCTTTCTTT.

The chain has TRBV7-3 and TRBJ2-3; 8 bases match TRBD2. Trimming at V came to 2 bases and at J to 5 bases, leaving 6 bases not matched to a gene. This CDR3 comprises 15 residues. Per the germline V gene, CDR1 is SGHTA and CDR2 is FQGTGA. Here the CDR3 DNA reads TGTGCCAGCAGCTTATTCAGCGGGAGTATAGATACGCAGTATTTT. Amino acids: CASSLFSGSIDTQYF.

CDR3 amino acids: CASSFGTVDGYTF. Written as DNA, the CDR3 is TGCGCCAGCAGCTTTGGGACAGTGGATGGCTACACCTTC. This chain connects TRBV5-1 to TRBJ1-2; 7 nucleotides line up with TRBD1. V gave up 2 bases and J gave up 6 bases; unmatched junction bases: 4. The germline CDR1 and CDR2 sequences are SGHRS and YFSETQ. The CDR3 has 13 amino acids.

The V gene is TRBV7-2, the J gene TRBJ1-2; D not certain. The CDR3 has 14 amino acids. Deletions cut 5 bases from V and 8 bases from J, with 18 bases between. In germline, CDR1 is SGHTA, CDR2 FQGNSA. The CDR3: CASSPFKKGGGYTF. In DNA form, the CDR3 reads TGTGCCAGCAGCCCCTTCAAAAAGGGAGGCGGCTACACCTTC.

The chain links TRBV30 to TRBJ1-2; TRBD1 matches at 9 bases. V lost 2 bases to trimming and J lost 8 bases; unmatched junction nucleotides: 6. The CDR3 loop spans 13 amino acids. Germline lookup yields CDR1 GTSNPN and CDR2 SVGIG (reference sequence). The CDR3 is CAWSRDRVKGYTF. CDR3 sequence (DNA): TGTGCCTGGAGTCGGGACAGGGTGAAGGGCTACACCTTC.

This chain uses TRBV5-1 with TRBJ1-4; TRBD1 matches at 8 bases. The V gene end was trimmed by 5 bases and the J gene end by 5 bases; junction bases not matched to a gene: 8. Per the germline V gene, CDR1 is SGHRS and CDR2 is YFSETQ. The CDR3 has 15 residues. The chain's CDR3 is CASRKGTGANEKLFF. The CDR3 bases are TGCGCCAGCAGGAAAGGGACAGGCGCCAATGAAAAACTGTTTTTT.

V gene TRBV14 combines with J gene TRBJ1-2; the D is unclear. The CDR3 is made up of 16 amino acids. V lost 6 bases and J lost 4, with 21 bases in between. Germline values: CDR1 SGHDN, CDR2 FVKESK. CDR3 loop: CASRFSGPQVGYGYTF. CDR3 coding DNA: TGTGCCAGCAGATTCAGTGGCCCTCAGGTAGGCTATGGCTACACCTTC. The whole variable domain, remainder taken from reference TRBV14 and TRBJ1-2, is EAGVTQFPSHSVIEKGQTVTLRCDPISGHDNLYWYRRVMGKEIKFLLHFVKESKQDESGMPNNRFLAERTGGTYSTLKVQPAELEDSGVYFCASRFSGPQVGYGYTFGSGTRLTVV.

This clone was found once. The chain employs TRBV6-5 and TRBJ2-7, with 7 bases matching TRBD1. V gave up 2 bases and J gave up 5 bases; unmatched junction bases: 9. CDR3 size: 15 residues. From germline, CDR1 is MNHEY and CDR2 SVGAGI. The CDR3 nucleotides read TGTGCCAGCAGTTACAGCCGACAGGGAACCCACGAGCAGTACTTC. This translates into CASSYSRQGTHEQYF.

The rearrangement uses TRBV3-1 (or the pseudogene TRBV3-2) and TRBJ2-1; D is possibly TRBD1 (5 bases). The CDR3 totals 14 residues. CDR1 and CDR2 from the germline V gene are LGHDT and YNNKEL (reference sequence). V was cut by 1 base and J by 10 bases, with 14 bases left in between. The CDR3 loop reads CASSQGNRLGEQFF. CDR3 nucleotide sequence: TGTGCCAGCAGCCAAGGAAACAGGTTAGGGGAGCAGTTCTTC.

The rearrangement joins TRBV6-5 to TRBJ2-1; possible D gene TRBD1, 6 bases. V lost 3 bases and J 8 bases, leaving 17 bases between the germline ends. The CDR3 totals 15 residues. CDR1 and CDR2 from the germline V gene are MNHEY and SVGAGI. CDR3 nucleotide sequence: TGTGCCAGCAGTTATGGGGGCGCGGGTGTGGATGAGCAGTTCTTC. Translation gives CASSYGGAGVDEQFF.

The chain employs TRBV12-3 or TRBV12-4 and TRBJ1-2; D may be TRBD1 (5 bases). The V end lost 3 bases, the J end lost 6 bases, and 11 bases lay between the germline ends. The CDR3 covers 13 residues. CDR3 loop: CASSLGGVDGYTF. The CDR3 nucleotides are TGTGCCAGCAGTTTGGGGGGAGTGGATGGCTACACCTTC.

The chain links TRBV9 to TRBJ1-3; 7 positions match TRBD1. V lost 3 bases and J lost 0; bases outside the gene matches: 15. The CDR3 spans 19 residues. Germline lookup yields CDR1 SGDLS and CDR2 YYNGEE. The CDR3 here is CASSGGAGTDSFSGNTIYF. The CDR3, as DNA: TGTGCCAGCAGCGGAGGGGCTGGGACAGACTCTTTCTCTGGAAACACCATATATTTT.

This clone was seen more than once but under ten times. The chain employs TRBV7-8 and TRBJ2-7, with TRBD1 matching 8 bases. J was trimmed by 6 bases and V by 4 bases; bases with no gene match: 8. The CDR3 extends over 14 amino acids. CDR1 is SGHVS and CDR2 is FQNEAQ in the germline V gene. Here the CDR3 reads CASSSRGRPSEQYF. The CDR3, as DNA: TGTGCCAGCAGCTCCAGGGGGCGTCCATCCGAGCAGTACTTC.

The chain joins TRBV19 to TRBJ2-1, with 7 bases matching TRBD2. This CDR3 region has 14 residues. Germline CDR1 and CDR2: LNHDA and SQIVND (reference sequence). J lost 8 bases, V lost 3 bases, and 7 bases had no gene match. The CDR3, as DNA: TGTGCCAGTAGTATCTTGGGGGGGACGGATGAGCAGTTCTTC. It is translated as CASSILGGTDEQFF.